These T cell receptor beta chains were read from a single sample in a study of CD8 T cells in Susac syndrome. MiXCR, applied by TCRdb to the immunoSEQ multiplex PCR reads, yields one record per CDR3 protein. The data contain around 150,000 distinct CDR3 sequences, more than 90% of them singletons. Sequencing was carried out using CD4+ T cells from PBMCs. The receptor set was obtained from a human donor with Susac syndrome. The conserved cysteine and the conserved F or W are not part of the CDR3 here. The D gene is left open where the match is weak.

v_call	d_call	j_call	cdr3_aa
TRBV3-1	-	TRBJ1-1	ASSQMTNTEAF
TRBV20-1	-	TRBJ2-1	SARDPGLASPTEQF
TRBV12-3/TRBV12-4	-	TRBJ2-1	ASSSQTYNEQF
TRBV20-1	-	TRBJ1-1	SASPKQGLHTEAF
TRBV3-1	-	TRBJ1-5	ASSQDTSNQPQH
TRBV29-1	-	TRBJ1-2	SVGGSGYGYT
TRBV5-1	TRBD1	TRBJ2-3	ASSFIPGQGARTDTQY
TRBV29-1	-	TRBJ2-2	SVEELPGELF
TRBV2	-	TRBJ2-7	ASSPGALSYEQY
TRBV29-1	-	TRBJ2-1	SVERGHYNEQF
TRBV5-4	-	TRBJ1-1	ASSLDLTEAF
TRBV29-1	-	TRBJ1-1	SVGTPNTEAF
TRBV19	TRBD1	TRBJ1-6	ATGQLNSPLH
TRBV28	TRBD2	TRBJ2-7	ASGGGGKTREQY
TRBV20-1	-	TRBJ1-5	SARRSGSNQPQH
TRBV20-1	TRBD1	TRBJ1-6	SASSSGQDDSPLH
TRBV12-3/TRBV12-4	TRBD2	TRBJ2-1	ASSSWLAGYNEQF
TRBV4-1	-	TRBJ2-1	ASSQESRRASYNEQF
TRBV6-5	-	TRBJ1-5	ASSYGGRNQPQH
TRBV19	-	TRBJ1-1	ASSPTWRINTEAF
TRBV29-1	-	TRBJ2-5	SVEGHRTQY
TRBV15	-	TRBJ2-7	ATSRAPTEPEQY
TRBV7-2	-	TRBJ2-4	ASSLGGGGRNIQY
TRBV3-1	-	TRBJ2-3	ASSQDSITQY
TRBV3-1	-	TRBJ2-7	ASSQYSLNEQY
TRBV14	-	TRBJ2-2	ASSQVLRSYTGELF
TRBV20-1	TRBD2	TRBJ2-1	SGALAGSSSYNEQF
TRBV5-1	TRBD2	TRBJ2-1	ASSFPSGRPSSSSSYNEQF
TRBV3-1	-	TRBJ2-2	ASSRAGELF
TRBV6-2/TRBV6-3	TRBD1	TRBJ1-6	ASSRDRGGSSPLH
TRBV2	-	TRBJ1-5	AGSWGKNQPQH
TRBV20-1	TRBD2	TRBJ2-1	SARGVAGLTYNEQF
TRBV6-4	-	TRBJ2-6	ASSEVLGRMGANVLT
TRBV6-5	-	TRBJ1-2	ASSYDGSSRGYT
TRBV3-1	TRBD1	TRBJ2-7	ASSQEGTGSRHEQY
TRBV20-1	-	TRBJ2-3	SASWVGSTDTQY
TRBV20-1	-	TRBJ2-3	SARESGRRTDTQY
TRBV12-3/TRBV12-4	-	TRBJ2-7	ASIGGAAPEQY
TRBV29-1	-	TRBJ2-5	SVDRAQETQY
TRBV7-2	-	TRBJ1-5	ASSPPPRQGNQPQH
TRBV7-9	-	TRBJ2-1	APWGETDEQF
TRBV20-1	-	TRBJ2-4	SAGLGSRNIQY
TRBV21-1	-	TRBJ1-1	ASSNPGPDRFEAF
TRBV7-2	-	TRBJ2-1	ASSPGHLNEQF
TRBV28	TRBD2	TRBJ2-7	ASRPGGTSGSYEQY
TRBV9	-	TRBJ1-2	ASSVSGEGYGYT
TRBV20-1	TRBD1	TRBJ1-1	SARDIRGRYTEAF
TRBV28	-	TRBJ2-6	ASSGRGANVLT
TRBV28	-	TRBJ1-5	ASSPGSLSNQPQH
TRBV5-1	-	TRBJ2-7	ASSETSSYEQY
TRBV20-1	-	TRBJ2-1	SAISSTGSYNEQF